This T cell receptor (beta chain) emerged from a study of T-cell reconstitution after alpha-beta-depleted transplantation in children. Study-wide results and limits: At the one-year point after transplant, T-cell counts and TCRbeta diversity were found to come mostly from T cells that had been newly produced. Elevated TCRbeta diversity at day 60 was traced, in some patients, to surviving recipient T cells and thymic progenitors. In patients about two months after transplant, alpha-beta T cells reportedly arose from several hundred expanded graft clones.

Unique molecular identifiers were incorporated when the TCRbeta library was constructed. TCRdb reprocessed the PCR reads via MiXCR and lists one record per CDR3 protein. Among about 340,000 distinct CDR3 sequences, 15% to 20% were seen once, and the ten largest hold approximately 38%. This clonotype was recorded a few times. What it binds is unknown. This CDR3 is 17 amino acids long. With V trimmed by 0 bases and J by 4 bases, 6 bases remained unmatched. CDR1 is LGHDT and CDR2 is YNNKEL in the germline V gene (reference sequence). V and J are TRBV3-1 and TRBJ2-3, with 11 bases that match TRBD2. The material sequenced was PBMCs, mostly from graft donor cells, taken 360 days after TCRalphabeta/CD19-depleted stem cell transplant. This clonotype was sampled from a male patient aged 2-9 years who had a stem cell transplant for acute lymphoblastic leukemia, so the T cells may come from the graft donor. In nucleotides, the CDR3 is TGTGCCAGCAGCCAAGATGGGTTACTAGCGGGGGCAGATACGCAGTATTTT. Translated, it gives CASSQDGLLAGADTQYF.